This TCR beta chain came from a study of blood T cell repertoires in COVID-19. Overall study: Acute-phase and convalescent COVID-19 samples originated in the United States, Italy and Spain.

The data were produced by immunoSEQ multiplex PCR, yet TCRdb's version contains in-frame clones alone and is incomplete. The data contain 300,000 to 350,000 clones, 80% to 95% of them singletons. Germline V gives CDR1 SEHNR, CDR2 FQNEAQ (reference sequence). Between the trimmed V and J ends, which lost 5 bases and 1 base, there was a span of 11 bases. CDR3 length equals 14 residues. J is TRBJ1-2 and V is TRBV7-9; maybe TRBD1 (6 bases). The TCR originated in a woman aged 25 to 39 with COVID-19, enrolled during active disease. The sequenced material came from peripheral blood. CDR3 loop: CASSPYRVNYGYTF. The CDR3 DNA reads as TGTGCCAGCAGCCCCTACAGGGTTAACTATGGCTACACCTTC.